Listed here are 19 T cell receptor beta chains from one sample, sequenced in a study of PD-1 blockade in classical Hodgkin lymphoma. Assay: immunoSEQ multiplex PCR; the TCRdb copy retains only in-frame clones and omits some. The table has some 7,500 clones, 60% seen once. Specified time point: cycle 4 day 1 (C4D1), after five to seven weeks of nivolumab. Relapse was seen in all patients after autologous stem cell transplantation, and brentuximab vedotin exposure was variable. The study isolated CD8+ T cells from thawed PBMCs by magnetic negative selection. Sequenced here: CD8+ T cells from blood, sampled before the fourth cycle of nivolumab. These TCRs come from a human donor with classical Hodgkin lymphoma.

This clone occurred a few times. The chain is built from TRBV29-1 and TRBJ2-7; D not certain. Germline V CDR1 and CDR2: SQVTM, ANQGSEA. The CDR3 is made up of 13 amino acids. V dropped 5 bases and J dropped 2 bases, with 13 bases sitting between them. The CDR3 DNA follows: TGCAGCGTTCTTAGGACGGTAACCTACGAGCAGTACTTC. Its protein is CSVLRTVTYEQYF.

Within the sample, this clone is medium-sized. This chain uses TRBV4-1 with TRBJ2-1; D unresolved. The CDR3 is made up of 14 amino acids. Per the germline V gene, CDR1 is MGHRA and CDR2 is YSYEKL. Trimming stripped 3 bases from V and 4 bases from J, with 10 bases between. In DNA form, the CDR3 reads TGCGCCAGCAGCCAGGCCCTGGGGTACAATGAGCAGTTCTTC. This sequence encodes CASSQALGYNEQFF.

This clone is categorized as medium-sized (0.01 to 0.1%). The chain combines TRBV16 with TRBJ1-1; no reliable D call. The CDR3 has 16 residues. The germline gives CDR1 KGHSY, CDR2 FQNENV. V was pared by 2 bases and J by 0 bases, with 13 bases between. The CDR3 sequence is CASSQEELRLNTEAFF. The CDR3 DNA sequence: TGTGCCAGCAGCCAAGAGGAGCTACGGCTGAACACTGAAGCTTTCTTT.

The genes are TRBV27 and TRBJ1-1, with D possibly matching TRBD1 (6 bases). With 0 bases removed from V and 0 bases from J, the gap between germline ends came to 11 bases. In germline, CDR1 is MNHEY, CDR2 SMNVEV (reference sequence). This CDR3 spans 16 amino acids. The DNA for the CDR3 is TGTGCCAGCAGTTTATCGACGGGGGCTATGAACACTGAAGCTTTCTTT. Residues: CASSLSTGAMNTEAFF.

The J gene is TRBJ1-5, the V gene TRBV27, with unresolved D. V was pared by 6 bases and J by 4 bases, with 16 bases between. This CDR3 has 15 amino acids. CDR1 is MNHEY, CDR2 SMNVEV, per germline (reference sequence). This CDR3 is CASRPRTGNNQPQHF. CDR3 DNA: TGTGCCAGCAGGCCAAGGACGGGAAATAATCAGCCCCAGCATTTT.

The rearrangement links TRBV7-9 to TRBJ2-1; D unclear. Trimming cost V 1 base and J 7 bases, with 8 bases left between them. The CDR3 loop spans 13 amino acids. Germline loops: CDR1 SEHNR, CDR2 FQNEAQ (reference sequence). The CDR3 DNA reads as TGTGCCAGCAGCTTAGACGGAGCAAATGAGCAGTTCTTC. Encoded protein: CASSLDGANEQFF. The whole variable domain, filled in from reference TRBV7-9 and TRBJ2-1, reads DTGVSQNPRHKITKRGQNVTFRCDPISEHNRLYWYRQTLGQGPEFLTYFQNEAQLEKSRLLSDRFSAERPKGSFSTLEIQRTEQGDSAMYLCASSLDGANEQFFGPGTRLTVL.

The chain has TRBV4-1 and TRBJ1-1, with D perhaps TRBD1 (5 bases). The V end lost 2 bases, the J end lost 1 base, and 8 bases lay between the germline ends. CDR3 length equals 14 residues. Germline CDR1 reads MGHRA; CDR2 reads YSYEKL. The CDR3 nucleotides are TGCGCCAGCAGCCAAAGAGGGGAGAACACTGAAGCTTTCTTT. This gives the protein CASSQRGENTEAFF.

This chain connects TRBV27 to TRBJ2-1, with D unresolved. CDR3 length: 12 amino acids. Germline V gives CDR1 MNHEY, CDR2 SMNVEV (reference sequence). V dropped 4 bases and J dropped 7 bases, with 8 bases sitting between them. CDR3 sequence (DNA): TGTGCCAGCAGTTCGCCCATTAATGAGCAGTTCTTC. Translating gives CASSSPINEQFF.

V usage is TRBV19 and J usage is TRBJ2-5, with TRBD1 matching 7 bases. J gave up 5 bases and V 6 bases, and 3 bases lay outside the gene matches. This CDR3 region has 12 residues. The germline CDR1 and CDR2 sequences are LNHDA and SQIVND (reference sequence). CDR3 in amino acids: CASSLQGETQYF. The CDR3 DNA sequence: TGTGCCAGTAGCCTACAGGGGGAGACCCAGTACTTC.

The chain has TRBV9 and TRBJ2-1; possibly TRBD2 for D (6 bases). This CDR3 has 15 amino acids. Germline V gene data show CDR1 as SGDLS and CDR2 as YYNGEE. The ends were cut back, 0 bases at V and 4 bases at J, with 11 bases in the middle. The CDR3 DNA is TGTGCCAGCAGCGTAGAGGGCGGGATTTACAATGAGCAGTTCTTC. This sequence encodes CASSVEGGIYNEQFF.

This chain joins TRBV13 and TRBJ2-3; D unresolved. V shed 4 bases and J shed 6 bases, with 17 bases lying between them. Germline CDR1 reads PRHDT; CDR2 reads FYEKMQ (reference sequence). This CDR3 has 15 residues. The chain's CDR3 is CASSSPRDVLDTQYF. The CDR3 DNA reads TGTGCCAGCAGCTCCCCTCGAGACGTTCTGGATACGCAGTATTTT. Full variable domain (remainder filled in from reference TRBV13 and TRBJ2-3): AAGVIQSPRHLIKEKRETATLKCYPIPRHDTVYWYQQGPGQDPQFLISFYEKMQSDKGSIPDRFSAQQFSDYHSELNMSSLELGDSALYFCASSSPRDVLDTQYFGPGTRLTVL.

The chain combines TRBV7-2 with TRBJ2-3, with TRBD1 matching over 8 bases. With 5 bases clipped from V and 4 bases from J, the junction kept 8 bases outside the gene matches. Germline loops: CDR1 SGHTA, CDR2 FQGNSA. The length of the CDR3 is 15 residues. The CDR3 reads CASSRTGIRSDTQYF. The CDR3 DNA is TGTGCCAGCAGCCGGACAGGGATCAGGTCAGATACGCAGTATTTT.

The rearrangement uses TRBV7-2 and TRBJ1-5; possible D gene TRBD1, 6 bases. V lost 2 bases and J lost 7, with 12 bases in between. The CDR3 has 14 amino acids. CDR1 SGHTA and CDR2 FQGNSA come from the germline V gene. The CDR3 DNA reads TGTGCCAGCAGCTTATCCGGGGGCTGGCAGCCCCAGCATTTT. Amino acid sequence: CASSLSGGWQPQHF.

This chain uses TRBV2 with TRBJ1-2; D call uncertain. The CDR3 is 12 amino acids. Germline V CDR1 and CDR2: SNHLY, FYNNEI. V was pared by 1 base and J by 7 bases, with 7 bases between. In DNA form, the CDR3 reads TGTGCCAGCAGTGAAGGGCAAGTTGGCTACACCTTC. Amino acids: CASSEGQVGYTF.

This chain links TRBV2 with TRBJ2-7; 11 bases match TRBD2. CDR3 length: 13 residues. From germline, CDR1 is SNHLY and CDR2 FYNNEI. Trimming took 6 bases from V and 5 from J; bases not matched to a gene: 3. The CDR3 DNA reads TGTGCCAGCAGACTAGCGGGAGAAGACGAGCAGTACTTC. Its translation: CASRLAGEDEQYF.

The chain has TRBV23-1 and TRBJ2-7; D is unclear. TRBV23-1 is an ORF for which the function is uncertain. The V end was cut by 3 bases, the J end by 0 bases, with 3 bases between. The CDR3 covers 12 residues. The CDR3 coding sequence is TGCGCCAGCAGTCAGTACTCCTACGAGCAGTACTTC. This encodes CASSQYSYEQYF.

By its share, this clone is large (0.1 to 1%). V usage is TRBV2 and J usage is TRBJ2-7, with TRBD1 identical over 9 bases. The junction had 5 bases not matched to a gene; V was cut back by 6 bases and J by 2 bases. Germline V gene data show CDR1 as SNHLY and CDR2 as FYNNEI. The CDR3 consists of 14 residues. In DNA form, the CDR3 reads TGTGCCAGCAGCGATTGGGACAGGGCCTACGAGCAGTACTTC. Translated, it gives CASSDWDRAYEQYF. Full variable domain (rest looked up from reference TRBV2 and TRBJ2-7): EPEVTQTPSHQVTQMGQEVILRCVPISNHLYFYWYRQILGQKVEFLVSFYNNEISEKSEIFDDQFSVERPDGSNFTLKIRSTKLEDSAMYFCASSDWDRAYEQYFGPGTRLTVT.

This clone came up a few times. The chain couples TRBV5-1 to TRBJ1-1; tentatively, D is TRBD1 (5 bases). Germline V gives CDR1 SGHRS, CDR2 YFSETQ. CDR3 length: 16 residues. V lost 4 bases and J lost 4, with 20 bases in between. CDR3 in DNA: TGCGCCAGCAGCCTCTACGTTTCAAAGGGGAGCACTGAAGCTTTCTTT. As protein: CASSLYVSKGSTEAFF.

V gene TRBV7-6 combines with J gene TRBJ2-7, with a tentative D call TRBD1 (5 bases). The V end was cut by 0 bases, the J end by 3 bases, with 6 bases between. The CDR3 length is 13 residues. CDR1 SGHVS and CDR2 FNYEAQ come from the germline V gene. This CDR3 is CASSLAGHYEQYF. CDR3 coding DNA: TGTGCCAGCAGCTTAGCGGGGCACTACGAGCAGTACTTC.